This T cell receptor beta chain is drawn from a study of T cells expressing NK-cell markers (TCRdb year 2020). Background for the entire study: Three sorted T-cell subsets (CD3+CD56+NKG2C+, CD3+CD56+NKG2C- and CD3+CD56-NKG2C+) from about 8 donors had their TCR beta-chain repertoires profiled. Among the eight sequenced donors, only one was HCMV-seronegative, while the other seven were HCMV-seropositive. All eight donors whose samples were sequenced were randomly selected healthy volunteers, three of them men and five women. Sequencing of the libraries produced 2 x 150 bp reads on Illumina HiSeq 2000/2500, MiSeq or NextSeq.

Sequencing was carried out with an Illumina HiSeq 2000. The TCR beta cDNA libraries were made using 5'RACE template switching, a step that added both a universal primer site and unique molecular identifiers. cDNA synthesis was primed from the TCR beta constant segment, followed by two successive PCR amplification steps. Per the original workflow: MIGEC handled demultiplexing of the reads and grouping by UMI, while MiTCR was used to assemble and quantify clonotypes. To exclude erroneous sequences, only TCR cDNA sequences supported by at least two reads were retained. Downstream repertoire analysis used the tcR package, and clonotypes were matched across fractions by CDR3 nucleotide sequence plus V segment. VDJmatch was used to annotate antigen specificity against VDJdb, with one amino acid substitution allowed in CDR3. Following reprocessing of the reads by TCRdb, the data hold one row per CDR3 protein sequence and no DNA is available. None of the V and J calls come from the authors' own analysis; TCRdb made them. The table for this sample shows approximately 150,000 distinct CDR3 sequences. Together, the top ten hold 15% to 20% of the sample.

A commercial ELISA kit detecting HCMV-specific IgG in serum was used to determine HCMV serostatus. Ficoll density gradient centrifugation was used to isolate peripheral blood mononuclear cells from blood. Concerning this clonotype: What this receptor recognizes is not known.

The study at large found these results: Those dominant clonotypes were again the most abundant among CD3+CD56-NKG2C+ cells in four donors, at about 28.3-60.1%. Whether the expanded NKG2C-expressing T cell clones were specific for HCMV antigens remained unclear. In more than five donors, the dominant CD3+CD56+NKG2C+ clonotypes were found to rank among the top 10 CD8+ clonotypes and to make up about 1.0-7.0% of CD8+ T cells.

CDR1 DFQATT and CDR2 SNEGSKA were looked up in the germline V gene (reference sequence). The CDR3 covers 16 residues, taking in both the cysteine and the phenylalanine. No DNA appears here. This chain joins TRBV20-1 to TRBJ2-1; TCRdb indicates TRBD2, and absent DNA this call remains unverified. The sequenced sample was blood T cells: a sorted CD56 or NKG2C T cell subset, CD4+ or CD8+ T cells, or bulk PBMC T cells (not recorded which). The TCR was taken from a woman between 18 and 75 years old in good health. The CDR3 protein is CSARGSSGRGRDEQFF.